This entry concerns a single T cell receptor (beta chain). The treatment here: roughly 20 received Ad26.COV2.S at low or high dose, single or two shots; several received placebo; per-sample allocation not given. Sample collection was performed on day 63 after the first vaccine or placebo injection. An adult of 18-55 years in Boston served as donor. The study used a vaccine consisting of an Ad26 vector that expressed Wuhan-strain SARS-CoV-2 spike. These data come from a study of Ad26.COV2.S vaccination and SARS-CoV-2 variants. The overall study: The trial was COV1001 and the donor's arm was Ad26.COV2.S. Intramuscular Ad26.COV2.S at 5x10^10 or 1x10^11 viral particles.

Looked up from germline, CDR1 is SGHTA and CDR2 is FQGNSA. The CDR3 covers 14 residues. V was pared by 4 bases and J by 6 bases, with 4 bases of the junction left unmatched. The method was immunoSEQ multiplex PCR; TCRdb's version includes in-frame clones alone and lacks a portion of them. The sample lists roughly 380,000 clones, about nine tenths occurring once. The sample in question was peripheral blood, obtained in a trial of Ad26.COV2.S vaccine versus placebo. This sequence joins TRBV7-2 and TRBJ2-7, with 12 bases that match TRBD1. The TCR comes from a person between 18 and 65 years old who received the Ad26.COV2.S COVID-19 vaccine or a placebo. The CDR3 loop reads CASSSGTGGSEQYF. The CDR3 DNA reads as TGTGCCAGCAGCTCCGGGACAGGGGGCAGCGAGCAGTACTTC.